The 18 T cell receptor beta chains below were found in one sample sequenced in a study of blood T cell repertoires in COVID-19. Here immunoSEQ multiplex PCR was the method, and the copy in TCRdb shows in-frame clones only, minus some. Of 190,000 or so clones listed, approximately 90% were seen once; the top ten hold over 0.7%. Sequenced sample: peripheral blood. Every receptor here comes from a woman aged 18-29 years who had recovered from COVID-19.

The rearrangement joins TRBV19 to TRBJ1-2; D possibly corresponds to TRBD1 (6 bases). V gave up 1 base and J gave up 5 bases, with 8 bases separating them. Germline assignment: CDR1 LNHDA and CDR2 SQIVND (reference sequence). The CDR3 runs to 13 residues. CDR3 DNA sequence: TGTGCCAGTAGTATAGGGACAGATTATGGCTACACCTTC. It encodes CASSIGTDYGYTF.

The gene calls are TRBV6-6 and TRBJ1-2, with TRBD1 matching over 10 bases. The CDR3 loop spans 13 amino acids. Germline loops: CDR1 MNHNY, CDR2 SVGAGI (reference sequence). The V gene end was trimmed by 4 bases and the J gene end by 6 bases; junction bases not matched to a gene: 2. CDR3 sequence reads: CASSLGTGDGYTF. CDR3 DNA sequence: TGTGCCAGCAGTTTGGGGACAGGGGATGGCTACACCTTC.

The CDR3 coding sequence is TGTGCCAGCAGCCGTATAGCAACTACGCAGTATTTT. Translating it yields CASSRIATTQYF. J is TRBJ2-3 and V is TRBV28; D not certain. The CDR3 runs 12 residues. Deletions cut 6 bases from V and 8 bases from J, with 12 bases between. CDR1 and CDR2 from the germline V gene are MDHEN and SYDVKM.

V gene TRBV5-4 combines with J gene TRBJ1-1, with 9 bases identical to TRBD1. Unmatched junction bases numbered 5, after V lost 3 bases and J lost 5 bases. Per germline, CDR1 SGHNT and CDR2 YYREEE (reference sequence). This CDR3 region has 14 residues. The CDR3 here is CASSWGQGVTEAFF. DNA of the CDR3: TGTGCCAGCAGCTGGGGACAGGGAGTAACTGAAGCTTTCTTT.

The V gene is TRBV27, the J gene TRBJ2-3; possible D gene TRBD2, 5 bases. This CDR3 has 13 residues. Germline assignment: CDR1 MNHEY and CDR2 SMNVEV (reference sequence). The V and J ends lost 6 bases and 5 bases respectively, with 12 bases between them. The CDR3 DNA reads TGTGCCAGCAGACCCCTAGAGGGAGATACGCAGTATTTT. Translation gives CASRPLEGDTQYF.

The chain employs TRBV28 and TRBJ2-1, with a weak D call TRBD2 (7 bases). Germline CDR1 MDHEN, CDR2 SYDVKM. The CDR3 has 14 residues. Trimming stripped 6 bases from V and 7 bases from J, with 16 bases between. The chain's CDR3 is CASRGGAFRNEQFF. The CDR3 DNA is TGTGCCAGCAGGGGGGGGGCCTTTAGGAATGAGCAGTTCTTC.

The chain employs TRBV29-1 and TRBJ1-4, with 7 bases lining up with TRBD1. The germline CDR1 and CDR2 sequences are SQVTM and ANQGSEA. This CDR3 comprises 17 residues. The V and J ends lost 0 bases and 8 bases, in that order; junction bases with no gene match: 15. This CDR3 is CSVEDSAGGGFVEKLFF. DNA of the CDR3: TGCAGCGTTGAAGATTCAGCAGGGGGAGGATTTGTGGAAAAACTGTTTTTT.

This clone was recorded once. V gene TRBV5-5 combines with J gene TRBJ2-3; 7 bases agree with TRBD2. The V gene's germline CDR1 is SGHKS and CDR2 YYEKEE (reference sequence). The CDR3 extends over 14 amino acids. The V segment lost 2 bases and the J segment 0 bases; nucleotides outside the gene matches: 0. The CDR3 DNA reads TGTGCCAGCAGCTTCGGGGGGAGCACAGATACGCAGTATTTT. This gives the protein CASSFGGSTDTQYF.

This chain links TRBV14 with TRBJ2-1; tentatively, D is TRBD2 (6 bases). V gave up 5 bases and J gave up 9 bases, with 17 bases separating them. The CDR3 is 14 amino acids. Germline loops: CDR1 SGHDN, CDR2 FVKESK. The CDR3 DNA reads as TGTGCCAGCAGCGGGGGACTCTTCCCCACTGAGCAGTTCTTC. This gives the protein CASSGGLFPTEQFF.

This clone was found a few times. J is TRBJ1-2 and V is TRBV14; TRBD1 is a possible D gene (5 bases). The CDR3 is 15 amino acids. V lost 0 bases and J 8 bases, leaving 16 bases between the germline ends. Germline values: CDR1 SGHDN, CDR2 FVKESK. Here the CDR3 reads CASSQDSKGLRGYTF. The CDR3 DNA reads TGTGCCAGCAGCCAAGATAGTAAGGGGTTGCGGGGCTACACCTTC.

The CDR3 DNA follows: TGTGCCACCAGTGAACCTTCCGGGACTGGGGCTAACTATGGCTACACCTTC. Translating gives CATSEPSGTGANYGYTF. The chain links TRBV24-1 to TRBJ1-2; maybe TRBD1 (5 bases). Trimming removed 4 bases at V and 0 bases at J, with 17 bases between. The CDR3 has 17 amino acids. Germline V gene sequence: CDR1 KGHDR, CDR2 SFDVKD.

About this clone: This sample includes further DNA sequences coding for the same CDR3. The chain is built from TRBV19 and TRBJ1-1; no reliable D call. CDR3 size: 13 residues. Trimming shortened V by 7 bases and J by 0 bases, and 9 bases separated the two germline ends. The germline V gene has CDR1 LNHDA and CDR2 SQIVND (reference sequence). CDR3 bases: TGTGCCAGTAATCCGGGAATGAACACTGAAGCTTTCTTT. Its protein product is CASNPGMNTEAFF.

The V gene is TRBV6-5, the J gene TRBJ1-6, with D unclear. V was clipped by 8 bases and J by 6 bases, with 8 bases between them. Germline-derived CDR1 and CDR2 are MNHEY and SVGAGI. The CDR3 sequence is 12 residues long. The CDR3 DNA sequence: TGTGCCAGCGGGAGGAGTAATTCACCCCTCCACTTT. This gives the protein CASGRSNSPLHF.

The chain recombines TRBV10-3 with TRBJ1-2; unclear D gene. Germline V lookup: CDR1 ENHRY, CDR2 SYGVKD. The CDR3 length is 12 residues. V lost 3 bases, J lost 8 bases, and 10 bases lay in between. The CDR3 reads CAISEPSRGYTF. For the CDR3, the DNA is TGTGCCATCAGTGAACCGAGTCGGGGCTACACCTTC.

The chain is built from TRBV19 and TRBJ2-7, with a weak D call TRBD1 (7 bases). The CDR3 runs 13 residues. V gave up 3 bases and J gave up 7 bases, with 13 bases separating them. Germline V lookup: CDR1 LNHDA, CDR2 SQIVND (reference sequence). The CDR3 sequence is CASSINRGGEQYF. The CDR3 nucleotides are TGTGCCAGTAGTATTAACAGGGGAGGAGAGCAGTACTTC.

This rearrangement joins TRBV10-3 to TRBJ2-1; D may be TRBD2 (6 bases). From germline, CDR1 is ENHRY and CDR2 SYGVKD. The CDR3 is made up of 16 amino acids. V gave up 7 bases and J gave up 0 bases, with 16 bases separating them. DNA for the CDR3: TGTGCCATCAACTCGGGACTCTATAGCTCCTACAATGAGCAGTTCTTC. This sequence encodes CAINSGLYSSYNEQFF.

The chain joins TRBV6-2 or TRBV6-3 to TRBJ1-4, with unresolved D. Germline values: CDR1 MNHEY, CDR2 SVGEGT. CDR3 length equals 15 residues. The germline V and J ends were trimmed by 3 bases and 3 bases, with 11 bases remaining between them. CDR3 coding DNA: TGTGCCAGCAGTTATTCGGTTCGGGCTAATGAAAAACTGTTTTTT. It translates to CASSYSVRANEKLFF.

The chain employs TRBV6-2 or TRBV6-3 and TRBJ2-7, with D possibly being TRBD1 (6 bases). From germline, CDR1 is MNHEY and CDR2 SVGEGT. The germline V and J ends were trimmed by 5 bases and 3 bases, with 17 bases remaining between them. The CDR3 has 15 residues. The CDR3 DNA follows: TGTGCCAGCAGTGGGGGACAACTAGGGATCTACGAGCAGTACTTC. Its protein is CASSGGQLGIYEQYF.